This is a list of T cell receptor beta chains from one sample in a study of T cell responses to AZD1222 COVID-19 vaccine. Produced via immunoSEQ multiplex PCR; TCRdb's table is partial and in-frame only. In the table there are about 130,000 clones, roughly 94% of which are singletons. The sequences come from peripheral blood, collected on day 0 of AZD1222 vaccination. The receptors originated from an adult in good health. Each CDR3 is given without its conserved first and last residue.

j_call v_call cdr3_aa
TRBJ1-1 TRBV10-3 AISEETGLKGEAF
TRBJ1-1 TRBV5-1 ASSLAGSMNTEAF
TRBJ1-3 TRBV9 ASSVDGGSGNTIY
TRBJ2-2 TRBV19 ASSILGGRANTGELF
TRBJ1-4 TRBV18 ASSPSNNEKLF
TRBJ2-7 TRBV28 ASSRQGAVSYEQY
TRBJ2-7 TRBV9 ASSVASGAPYEQY
TRBJ2-5 TRBV5-4 ASSLGLAGAGETQY
TRBJ2-3 TRBV7-2 ASSLGAGFGDTQY
TRBJ2-2 TRBV7-9 ASSPDRTGELF
TRBJ1-2 TRBV27 ASRGTSNYGYT
TRBJ1-5 TRBV18 ASSPGANQPQH
TRBJ2-1 TRBV5-4 ASSFPRGYNEQF
TRBJ2-3 TRBV7-3 ASSLGSGGRTDTQY
TRBJ2-7 TRBV5-4 ASSSRDRGLYEQY
TRBJ2-5 TRBV18 ASSPGPKETQY
TRBJ2-7 TRBV6-2/TRBV6-3 ASSYWGQGAAEQY
TRBJ2-7 TRBV4-2 ASSHGGFYEQY
TRBJ1-2 TRBV19 ASSLYTGENYGYT
TRBJ2-1 TRBV6-2/TRBV6-3 ASSPRTSGDKF
TRBJ1-1 TRBV3-1/TRBV3-2 ASSQKGNTEAF
TRBJ1-4 TRBV7-2 ASSQEGTGGSEKLF
TRBJ1-4 TRBV21-1 ASSLNPQGEGSVF
TRBJ1-1 TRBV28 ASSSRGLGTEAF
TRBJ1-3 TRBV3-1/TRBV3-2 ASSQDPTMTEFFSGNTIY
TRBJ1-4 TRBV3-1/TRBV3-2 ASSFDRGGEKLF
TRBJ1-6 TRBV7-2 ASSWTQNNSPLH
TRBJ1-2 TRBV20-1 SARGGYT
TRBJ1-1 TRBV7-9 ASSQNRNTEAF
TRBJ1-1 TRBV7-9 ASSLLGNTEAF
TRBJ1-1 TRBV5-4 ASSLRPLRTEAF
TRBJ2-5 TRBV6-2/TRBV6-3 ASSYGLWEVQY
TRBJ2-5 TRBV12-3/TRBV12-4 ASSLDRRETQY
TRBJ1-3 TRBV6-5 APKPTSKNGNTIY
TRBJ1-4 TRBV6-6 ASSSRTGGSEKLF
TRBJ1-5 TRBV6-2/TRBV6-3 ASSYSTEGNQPQH
TRBJ1-2 TRBV5-6 ASSSWSLGSYGYT
TRBJ2-7 TRBV4-3 ASSPRVGIGYEQY
TRBJ1-2 TRBV6-5 ASTQSWRDYGYT
TRBJ2-1 TRBV5-1 ASSLGTGGDEQF
TRBJ1-4 TRBV11-2 ASSSGQQRDEKLF
TRBJ1-1 TRBV5-6 ASSLELRGTEAF
TRBJ1-6 TRBV5-4 ASSFGENSPLH
TRBJ2-7 TRBV29-1 SVVAAGYEQY
TRBJ1-2 TRBV7-2 ASSLAGAEANYGYT
TRBJ2-2 TRBV28 ASSTSGGNTGELF
TRBJ2-7 TRBV5-1 ASGKGPTYEQY
TRBJ2-3 TRBV3-1/TRBV3-2 ASSSSGTDTQY